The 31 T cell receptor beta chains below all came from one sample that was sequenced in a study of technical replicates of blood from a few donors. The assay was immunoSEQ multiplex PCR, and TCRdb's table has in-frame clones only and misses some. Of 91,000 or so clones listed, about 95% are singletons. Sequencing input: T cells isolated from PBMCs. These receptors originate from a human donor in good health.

The CDR3 loop reads CASSPRGGALPGELFF. CDR3 sequence (DNA): TGTGCCAGCAGCCCCCGGGGGGGGGCGCTTCCCGGGGAGCTGTTTTTT. The rearrangement uses TRBV7-8 and TRBJ2-2; TRBD2 aligns across 8 bases. V shed 5 bases, J shed 6 bases, and the junction held 11 bases outside the gene matches. The CDR3 has 16 residues. Germline V gene data show CDR1 as SGHVS and CDR2 as FQNEAQ.

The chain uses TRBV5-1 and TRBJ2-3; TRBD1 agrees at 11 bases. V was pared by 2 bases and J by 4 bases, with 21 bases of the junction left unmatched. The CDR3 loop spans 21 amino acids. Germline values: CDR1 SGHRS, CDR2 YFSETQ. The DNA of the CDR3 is TGCGCCAGCAGCTTAACTCTATCAGCGCTTCCGGGACAGGGGGTTTCAGATACGCAGTATTTT. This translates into CASSLTLSALPGQGVSDTQYF. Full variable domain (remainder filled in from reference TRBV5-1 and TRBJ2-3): KAGVTQTPRYLIKTRGQQVTLSCSPISGHRSVSWYQQTPGQGLQFLFEYFSETQRNKGNFPGRFSGRQFSNSRSEMNVSTLELGDSALYLCASSLTLSALPGQGVSDTQYFGPGTRLTVL.

The CDR3 here is CASSFRASSEAFF. The CDR3 DNA follows: TGTGCCAGCAGTTTCAGGGCCTCCTCTGAAGCTTTCTTT. The rearrangement joins TRBV27 to TRBJ1-1, with D possibly matching TRBD1 (5 bases). CDR3 length equals 13 residues. V was clipped by 3 bases and J by 6 bases, with 11 bases between them. Germline CDR1 reads MNHEY; CDR2 reads SMNVEV (reference sequence).

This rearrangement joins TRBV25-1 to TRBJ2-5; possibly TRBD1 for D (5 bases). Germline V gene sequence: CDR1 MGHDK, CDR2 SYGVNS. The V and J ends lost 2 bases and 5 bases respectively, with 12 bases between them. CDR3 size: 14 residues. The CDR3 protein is CASSEGAGWETQYF. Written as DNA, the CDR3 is TGTGCCAGCAGTGAAGGGGCTGGGTGGGAGACCCAGTACTTC.

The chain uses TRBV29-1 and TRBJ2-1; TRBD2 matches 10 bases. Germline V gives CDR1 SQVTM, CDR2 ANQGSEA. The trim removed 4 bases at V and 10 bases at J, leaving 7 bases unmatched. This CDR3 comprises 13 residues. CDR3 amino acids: CSVGGTSAREQFF. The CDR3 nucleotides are TGCAGCGTTGGAGGGACTAGCGCCAGAGAGCAGTTCTTC.

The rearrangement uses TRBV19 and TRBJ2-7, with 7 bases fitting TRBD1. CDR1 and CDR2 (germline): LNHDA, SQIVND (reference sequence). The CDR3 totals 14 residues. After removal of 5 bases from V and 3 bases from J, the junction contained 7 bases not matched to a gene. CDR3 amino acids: CASSARQGDYEQYF. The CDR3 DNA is TGTGCCAGTAGTGCCCGACAGGGAGACTACGAGCAGTACTTC.

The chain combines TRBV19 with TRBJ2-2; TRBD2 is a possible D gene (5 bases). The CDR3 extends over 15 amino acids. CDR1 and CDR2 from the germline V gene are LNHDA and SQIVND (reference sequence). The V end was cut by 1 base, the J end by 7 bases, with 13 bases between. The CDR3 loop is CASSIGPSRIGELFF. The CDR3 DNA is TGTGCCAGTAGTATAGGACCTAGCAGGATCGGGGAGCTGTTTTTT.

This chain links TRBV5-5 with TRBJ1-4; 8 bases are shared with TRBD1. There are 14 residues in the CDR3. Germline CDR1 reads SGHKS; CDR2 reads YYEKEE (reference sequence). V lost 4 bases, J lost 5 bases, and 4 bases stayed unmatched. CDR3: CASSTQGANEKLFF. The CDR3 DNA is TGTGCCAGCAGCACCCAGGGGGCAAATGAAAAACTGTTTTTT. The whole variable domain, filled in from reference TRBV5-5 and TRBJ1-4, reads DAGVTQSPTHLIKTRGQQVTLRCSPISGHKSVSWYQQVLGQGPQFIFQYYEKEERGRGNFPDRFSARQFPNYSSELNVNALLLGDSALYLCASSTQGANEKLFFGSGTQLSVL.

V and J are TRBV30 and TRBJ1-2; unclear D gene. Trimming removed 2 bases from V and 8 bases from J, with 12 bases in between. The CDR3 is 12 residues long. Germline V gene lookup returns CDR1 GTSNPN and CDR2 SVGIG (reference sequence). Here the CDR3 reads CAWSRGESGYTF. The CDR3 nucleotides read TGTGCCTGGAGTCGTGGGGAGAGCGGCTACACCTTC.

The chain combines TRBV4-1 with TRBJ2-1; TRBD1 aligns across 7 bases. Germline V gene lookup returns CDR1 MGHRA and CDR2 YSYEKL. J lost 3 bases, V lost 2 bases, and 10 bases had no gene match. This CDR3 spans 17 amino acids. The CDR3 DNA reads TGCGCCAGCAGCCAATTTACCGGGACAGTCAACTACAATGAGCAGTTCTTC. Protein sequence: CASSQFTGTVNYNEQFF.

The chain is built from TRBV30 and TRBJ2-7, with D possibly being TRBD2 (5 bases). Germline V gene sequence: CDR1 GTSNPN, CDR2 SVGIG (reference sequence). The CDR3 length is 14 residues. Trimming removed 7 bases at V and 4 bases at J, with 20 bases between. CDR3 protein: CAFLLKTRDYEQYF. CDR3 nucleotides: TGTGCCTTCCTCCTAAAAACTAGGGATTACGAGCAGTACTTC.

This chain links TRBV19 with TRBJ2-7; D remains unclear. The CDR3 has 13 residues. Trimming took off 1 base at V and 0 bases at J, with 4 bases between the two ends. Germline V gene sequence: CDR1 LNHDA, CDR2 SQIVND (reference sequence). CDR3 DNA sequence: TGTGCCAGTAGTATAGGGAGCTCCTACGAGCAGTACTTC. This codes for CASSIGSSYEQYF.

The CDR3, as DNA: TGTGCCAGCAGCGCCCGGACAGCGAACACCGGGGAGCTGTTTTTT. It encodes CASSARTANTGELFF. The gene calls are TRBV7-2 and TRBJ2-2; tentative D call: TRBD1 (6 bases). CDR1 and CDR2 from the germline V gene are SGHTA and FQGNSA. Trimming stripped 5 bases from V and 0 bases from J, with 10 bases between. The CDR3 spans 15 residues.

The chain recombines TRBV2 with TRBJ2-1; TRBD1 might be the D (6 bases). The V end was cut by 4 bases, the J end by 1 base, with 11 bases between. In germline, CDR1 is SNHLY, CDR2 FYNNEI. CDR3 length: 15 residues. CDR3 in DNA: TGTGCCAGCAGTGCAAGTACAGGGTCCTACAATGAGCAGTTCTTC. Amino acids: CASSASTGSYNEQFF.

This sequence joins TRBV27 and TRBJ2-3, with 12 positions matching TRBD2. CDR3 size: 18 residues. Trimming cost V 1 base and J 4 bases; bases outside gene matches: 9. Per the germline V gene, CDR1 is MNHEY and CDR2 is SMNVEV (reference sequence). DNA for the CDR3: TGTGCCAGCAGTTTATTGCTAGCGGGAGGGCCGGTTCCAGATACGCAGTATTTT. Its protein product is CASSLLLAGGPVPDTQYF.

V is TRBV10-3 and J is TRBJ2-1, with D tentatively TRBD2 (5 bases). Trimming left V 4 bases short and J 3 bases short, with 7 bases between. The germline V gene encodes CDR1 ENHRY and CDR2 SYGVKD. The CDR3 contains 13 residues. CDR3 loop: CAISAGNYNEQFF. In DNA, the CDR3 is TGTGCCATCAGTGCGGGGAACTACAATGAGCAGTTCTTC.

In nucleotides, the CDR3 is TGTGCCAGCAGCTTAATGGGGTCAGGGGCTGAAGCTTTCTTT. It yields the protein CASSLMGSGAEAFF. V is TRBV7-3 and J is TRBJ1-1; D may be TRBD1 (6 bases). The V and J ends lost 1 base and 6 bases respectively, with 12 bases between them. CDR3 length: 14 residues. Germline loops: CDR1 SGHTA, CDR2 FQGTGA.

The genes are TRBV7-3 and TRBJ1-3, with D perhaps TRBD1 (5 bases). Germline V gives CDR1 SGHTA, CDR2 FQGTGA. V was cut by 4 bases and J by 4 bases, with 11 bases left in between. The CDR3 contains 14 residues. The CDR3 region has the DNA TGTGCCAGCAGCTCTTTGGACATGGGAAACACCATATATTTT. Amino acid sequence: CASSSLDMGNTIYF. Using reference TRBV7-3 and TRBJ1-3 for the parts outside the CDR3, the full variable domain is GAGVSQTPSNKVTEKGKYVELRCDPISGHTALYWYRQSLGQGPEFLIYFQGTGAADDSGLPNDRFFAVRPEGSVSTLKIQRTERGDSAVYLCASSSLDMGNTIYFGEGSWLTVV.

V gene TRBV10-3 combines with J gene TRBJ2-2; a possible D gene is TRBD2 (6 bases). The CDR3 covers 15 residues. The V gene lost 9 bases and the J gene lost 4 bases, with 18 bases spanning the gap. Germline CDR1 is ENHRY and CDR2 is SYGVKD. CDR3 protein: CAIRQEGVGTGELFF. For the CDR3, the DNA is TGTGCCATTCGTCAGGAGGGAGTTGGCACCGGGGAGCTGTTTTTT.

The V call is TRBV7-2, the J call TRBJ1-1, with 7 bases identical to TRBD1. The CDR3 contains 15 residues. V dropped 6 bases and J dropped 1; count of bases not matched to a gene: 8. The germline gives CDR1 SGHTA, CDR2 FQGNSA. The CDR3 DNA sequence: TGTGCCAGCAGACGCTTACAGGGGCCGAACACTGAAGCTTTCTTT. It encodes CASRRLQGPNTEAFF.

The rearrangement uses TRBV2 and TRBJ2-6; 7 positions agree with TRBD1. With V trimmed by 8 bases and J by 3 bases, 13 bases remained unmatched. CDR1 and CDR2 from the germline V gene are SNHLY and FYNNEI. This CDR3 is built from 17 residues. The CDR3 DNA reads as TGTGCCAGCGTCTACACAGGGGCAACATATGGGGCCAACGTCCTGACTTTC. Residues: CASVYTGATYGANVLTF.

The CDR3 sequence is CASSTRNMGPTEAFF. DNA for the CDR3: TGTGCCAGCAGCACCAGGAATATGGGGCCCACTGAAGCTTTCTTT. This chain uses TRBV11-1 with TRBJ1-1; possible D gene TRBD1, 5 bases. This CDR3 contains 15 residues. From germline, CDR1 is SGHAT and CDR2 FQDESV (reference sequence). V was cut by 5 bases and J by 4 bases, with 17 bases left in between. The full variable domain, rest sourced from reference TRBV11-1 and TRBJ1-1, is EAEVAQSPRYKITEKSQAVAFWCDPISGHATLYWYRQILGQGPELLVQFQDESVVDDSQLPKDRFSAERLKGVDSTLKIQPAELGDSAMYLCASSTRNMGPTEAFFGQGTRLTVV.

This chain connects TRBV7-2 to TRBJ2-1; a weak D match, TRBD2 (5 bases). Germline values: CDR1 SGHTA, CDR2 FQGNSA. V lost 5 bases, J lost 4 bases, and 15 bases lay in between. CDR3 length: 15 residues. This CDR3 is CASSPRSGRYNEQFF. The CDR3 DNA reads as TGTGCCAGCAGCCCCAGAAGCGGCAGGTACAATGAGCAGTTCTTC.

The CDR3 spells CASSLAGAREQYF. The CDR3 DNA reads as TGTGCCAGCTCACTAGCGGGAGCGAGGGAGCAGTACTTC. This chain connects TRBV18 to TRBJ2-7; 9 positions match TRBD2. J lost 7 bases, V lost 4 bases, and 5 bases had no gene match. The germline V gene has CDR1 KGHSH and CDR2 LQKENI. The length of the CDR3 is 13 residues.

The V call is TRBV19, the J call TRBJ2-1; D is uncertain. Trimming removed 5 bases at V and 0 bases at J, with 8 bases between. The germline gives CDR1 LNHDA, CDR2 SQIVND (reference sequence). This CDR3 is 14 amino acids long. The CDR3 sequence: CASSAVSSYNEQFF. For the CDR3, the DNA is TGTGCCAGTAGTGCGGTTAGCTCCTACAATGAGCAGTTCTTC.

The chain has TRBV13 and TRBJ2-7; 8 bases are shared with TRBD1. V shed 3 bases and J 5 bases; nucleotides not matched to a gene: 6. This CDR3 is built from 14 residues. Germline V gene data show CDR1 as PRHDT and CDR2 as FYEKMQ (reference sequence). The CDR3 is CASSFRDRTHEQYF. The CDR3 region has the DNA TGTGCCAGCAGCTTCCGGGACAGGACCCACGAGCAGTACTTC.

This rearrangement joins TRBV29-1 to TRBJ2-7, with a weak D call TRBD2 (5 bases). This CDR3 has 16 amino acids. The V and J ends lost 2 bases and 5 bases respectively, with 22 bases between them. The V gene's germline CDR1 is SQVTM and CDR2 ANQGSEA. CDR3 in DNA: TGCAGCGTTGAATTTTCTCGTGGGAGTCAACGTGACGAGCAGTACTTC. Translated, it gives CSVEFSRGSQRDEQYF.

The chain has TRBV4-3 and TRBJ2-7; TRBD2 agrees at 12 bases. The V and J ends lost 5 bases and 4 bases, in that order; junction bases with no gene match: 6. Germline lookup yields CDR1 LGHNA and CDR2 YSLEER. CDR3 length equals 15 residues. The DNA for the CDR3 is TGCGCCAGCAGCATACGGCTAGCGGGAGGGTACGAGCAGTACTTC. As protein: CASSIRLAGGYEQYF.

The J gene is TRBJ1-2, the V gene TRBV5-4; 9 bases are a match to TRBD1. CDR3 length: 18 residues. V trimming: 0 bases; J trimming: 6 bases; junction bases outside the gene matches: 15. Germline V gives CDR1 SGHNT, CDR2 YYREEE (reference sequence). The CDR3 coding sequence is TGTGCCAGCAGCTTGGGCGGGACAGGGCTTTTACGCCAAGATGGCTACACCTTC. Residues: CASSLGGTGLLRQDGYTF.

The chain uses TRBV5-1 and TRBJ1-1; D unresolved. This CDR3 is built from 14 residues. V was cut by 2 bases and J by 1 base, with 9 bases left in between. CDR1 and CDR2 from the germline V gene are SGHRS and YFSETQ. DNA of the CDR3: TGCGCCAGCAGCTTAGAGGGAAGGAACACTGAAGCTTTCTTT. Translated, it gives CASSLEGRNTEAFF.

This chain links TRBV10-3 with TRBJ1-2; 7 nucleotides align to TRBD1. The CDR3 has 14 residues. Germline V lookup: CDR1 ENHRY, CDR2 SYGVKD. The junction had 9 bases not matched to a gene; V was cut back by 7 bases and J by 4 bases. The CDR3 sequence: CAITGGQHFYGYTF. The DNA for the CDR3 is TGTGCCATCACTGGGGGACAGCACTTCTATGGCTACACCTTC.